Ten or more counts support the clone carrying this TCR beta chain. There were TCR beta CDR3 regions amplified from RNA transcripts. Carried out on the TCR CDR3, a first-round RT-PCR used the HTBI primer set. Using its own MiXCR run on the multiplex PCR reads, TCRdb lists one record per CDR3 protein. The sample holds approximately 480,000 distinct CDR3 sequences, about a fifth seen once. This entry belongs to a study of T cells in Graves' hyperthyroidism and ophthalmopathy. With 0 bases removed from V and 1 base from J, the gap between germline ends came to 8 bases. Germline loops: CDR1 SGHRS, CDR2 YFSETQ. This CDR3 has 15 residues.

The chain carries TRBV5-1 and TRBJ1-3; D is perhaps TRBD1 (6 bases). The sample comprised blood. This receptor was obtained from a man aged 18 to 29 with Graves' hyperthyroidism. The DNA of the CDR3 is TGCGCCAGCAGCTTGGTCGGGACATCTGGAAACACCATATATTTT. Translating it yields CASSLVGTSGNTIYF.